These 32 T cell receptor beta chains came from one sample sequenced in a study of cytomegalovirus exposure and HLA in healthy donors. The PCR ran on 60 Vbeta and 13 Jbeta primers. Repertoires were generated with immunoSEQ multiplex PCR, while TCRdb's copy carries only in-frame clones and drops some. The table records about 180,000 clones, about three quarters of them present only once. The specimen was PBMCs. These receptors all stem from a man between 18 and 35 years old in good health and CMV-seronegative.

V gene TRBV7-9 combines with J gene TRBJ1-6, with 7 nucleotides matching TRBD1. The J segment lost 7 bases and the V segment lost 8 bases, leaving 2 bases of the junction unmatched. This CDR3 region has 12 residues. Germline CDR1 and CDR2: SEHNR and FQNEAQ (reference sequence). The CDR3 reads CASRDSNSPLHF. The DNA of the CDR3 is TGTGCCAGCCGGGACAGCAATTCACCCCTCCACTTT.

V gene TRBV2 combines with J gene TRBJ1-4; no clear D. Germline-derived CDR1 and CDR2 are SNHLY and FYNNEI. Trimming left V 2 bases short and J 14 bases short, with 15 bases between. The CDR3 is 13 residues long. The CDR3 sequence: CASSERGGRELFF. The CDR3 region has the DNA TGTGCCAGCAGTGAACGTGGAGGTCGTGAGCTGTTTTTT.

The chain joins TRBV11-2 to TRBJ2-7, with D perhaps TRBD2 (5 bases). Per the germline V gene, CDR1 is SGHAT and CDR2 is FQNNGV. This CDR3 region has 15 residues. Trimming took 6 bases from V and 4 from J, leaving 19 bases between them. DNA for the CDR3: TGTGCCAGCAGGACCGGGAAGCAGCCCCCTTACGAGCAGTACTTC. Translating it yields CASRTGKQPPYEQYF.

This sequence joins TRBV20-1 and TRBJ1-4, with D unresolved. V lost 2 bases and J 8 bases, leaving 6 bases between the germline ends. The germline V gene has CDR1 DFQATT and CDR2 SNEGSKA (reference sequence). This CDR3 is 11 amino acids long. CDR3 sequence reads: CSARRREKLFF. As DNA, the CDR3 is TGCAGTGCTAGACGGCGGGAAAAACTGTTTTTT.

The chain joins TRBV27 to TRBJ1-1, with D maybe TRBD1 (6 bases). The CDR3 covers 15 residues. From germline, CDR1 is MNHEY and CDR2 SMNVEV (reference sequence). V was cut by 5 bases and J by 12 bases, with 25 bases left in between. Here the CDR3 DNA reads TGTGCCAGCAGTCCGCGCCCAGATAGGGGGTTAGTGCCTTTCTTT. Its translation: CASSPRPDRGLVPFF.

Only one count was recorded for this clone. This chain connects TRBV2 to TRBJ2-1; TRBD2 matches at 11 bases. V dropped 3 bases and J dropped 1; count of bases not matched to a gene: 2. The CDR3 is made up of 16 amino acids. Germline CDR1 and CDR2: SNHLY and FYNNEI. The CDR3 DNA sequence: TGTGCCAGCAGTGAGGGACTAGCGGTTTCCTACAATGAGCAGTTCTTC. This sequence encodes CASSEGLAVSYNEQFF. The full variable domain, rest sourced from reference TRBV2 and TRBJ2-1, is EPEVTQTPSHQVTQMGQEVILRCVPISNHLYFYWYRQILGQKVEFLVSFYNNEISEKSEIFDDQFSVERPDGSNFTLKIRSTKLEDSAMYFCASSEGLAVSYNEQFFGPGTRLTVL.

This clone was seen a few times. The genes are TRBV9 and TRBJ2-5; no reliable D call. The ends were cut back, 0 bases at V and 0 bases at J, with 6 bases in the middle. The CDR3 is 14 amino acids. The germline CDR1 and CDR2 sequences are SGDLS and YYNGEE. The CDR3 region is CASSVGGNQETQYF. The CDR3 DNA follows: TGTGCCAGCAGCGTAGGCGGAAACCAAGAGACCCAGTACTTC. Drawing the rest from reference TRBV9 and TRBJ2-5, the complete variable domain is DSGVTQTPKHLITATGQRVTLRCSPRSGDLSVYWYQQSLDQGLQFLIQYYNGEERAKGNILERFSAQQFPDLHSELNLSSLELGDSALYFCASSVGGNQETQYFGPGTRLLVL.

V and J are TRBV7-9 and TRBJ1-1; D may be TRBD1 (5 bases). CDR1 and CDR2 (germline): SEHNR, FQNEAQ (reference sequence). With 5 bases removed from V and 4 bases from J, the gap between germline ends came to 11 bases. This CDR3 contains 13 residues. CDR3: CASSLTGGTEAFF. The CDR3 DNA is TGTGCCAGCAGCCTTACGGGGGGCACTGAAGCTTTCTTT.

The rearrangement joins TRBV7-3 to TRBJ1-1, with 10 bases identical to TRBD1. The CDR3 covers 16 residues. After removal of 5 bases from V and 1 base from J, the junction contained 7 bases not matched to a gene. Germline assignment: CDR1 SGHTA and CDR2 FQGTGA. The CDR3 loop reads CASSPGTGVGNTEAFF. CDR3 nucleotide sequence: TGTGCCAGCAGCCCCGGGACAGGGGTTGGGAACACTGAAGCTTTCTTT.

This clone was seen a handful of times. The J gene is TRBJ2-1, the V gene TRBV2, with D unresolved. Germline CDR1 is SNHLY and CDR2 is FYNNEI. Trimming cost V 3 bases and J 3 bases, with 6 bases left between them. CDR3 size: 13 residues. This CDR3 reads CASSDRFYNEQFF. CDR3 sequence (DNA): TGTGCCAGCAGTGACCGGTTCTACAATGAGCAGTTCTTC.

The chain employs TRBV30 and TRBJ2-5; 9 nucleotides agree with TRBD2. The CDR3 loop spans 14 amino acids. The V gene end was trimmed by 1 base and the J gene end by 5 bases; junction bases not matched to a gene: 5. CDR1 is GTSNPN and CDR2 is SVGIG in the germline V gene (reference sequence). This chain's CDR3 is CAWSAGLAGETQYF. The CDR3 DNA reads TGTGCCTGGAGTGCGGGACTAGCAGGGGAGACCCAGTACTTC. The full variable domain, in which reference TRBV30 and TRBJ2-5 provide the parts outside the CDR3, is SQTIHQWPATLVQPVGSPLSLECTVEGTSNPNLYWYRQAAGRGLQLLFYSVGIGQISSEVPQNLSASRPQDRQFILSSKKLLLSDSGFYLCAWSAGLAGETQYFGPGTRLLVL.

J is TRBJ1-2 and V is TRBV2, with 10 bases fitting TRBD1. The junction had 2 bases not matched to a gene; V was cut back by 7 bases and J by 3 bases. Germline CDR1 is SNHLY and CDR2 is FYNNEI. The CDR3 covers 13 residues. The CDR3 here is CASTGTGDYGYTF. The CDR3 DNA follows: TGTGCCAGCACCGGGACAGGGGACTATGGCTACACCTTC.

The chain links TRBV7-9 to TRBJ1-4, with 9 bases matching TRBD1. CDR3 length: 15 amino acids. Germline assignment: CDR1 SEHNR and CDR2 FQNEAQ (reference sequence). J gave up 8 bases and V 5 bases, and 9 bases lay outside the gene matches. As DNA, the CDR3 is TGTGCCAGCAGCCACTCCGGGACAGGGAACGAAAAACTGTTTTTT. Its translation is CASSHSGTGNEKLFF.

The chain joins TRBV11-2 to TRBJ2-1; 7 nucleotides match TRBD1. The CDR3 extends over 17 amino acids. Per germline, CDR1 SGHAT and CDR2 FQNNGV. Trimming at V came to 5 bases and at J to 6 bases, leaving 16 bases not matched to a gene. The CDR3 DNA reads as TGTGCCAGCAGCCGCAAATATAGACAGGGCCCCAGCAATGAGCAGTTCTTC. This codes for CASSRKYRQGPSNEQFF. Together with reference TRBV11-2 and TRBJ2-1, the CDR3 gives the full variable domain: EAGVAQSPRYKIIEKRQSVAFWCNPISGHATLYWYQQILGQGPKLLIQFQNNGVVDDSQLPKDRFSAERLKGVDSTLKIQPAKLEDSAVYLCASSRKYRQGPSNEQFFGPGTRLTVL.

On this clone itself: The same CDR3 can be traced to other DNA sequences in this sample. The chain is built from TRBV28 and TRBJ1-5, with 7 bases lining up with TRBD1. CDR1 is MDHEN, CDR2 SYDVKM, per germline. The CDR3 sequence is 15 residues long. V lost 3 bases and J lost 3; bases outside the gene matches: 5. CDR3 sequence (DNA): TGTGCCAGCAGTTTCGGGCAGGGGGTCAATCAGCCCCAGCATTTT. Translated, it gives CASSFGQGVNQPQHF.

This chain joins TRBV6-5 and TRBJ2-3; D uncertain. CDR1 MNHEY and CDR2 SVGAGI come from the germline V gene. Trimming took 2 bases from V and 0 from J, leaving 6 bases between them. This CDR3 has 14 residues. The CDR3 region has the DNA TGTGCCAGCAGTTACCTGACTAGCACAGATACGCAGTATTTT. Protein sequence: CASSYLTSTDTQYF.

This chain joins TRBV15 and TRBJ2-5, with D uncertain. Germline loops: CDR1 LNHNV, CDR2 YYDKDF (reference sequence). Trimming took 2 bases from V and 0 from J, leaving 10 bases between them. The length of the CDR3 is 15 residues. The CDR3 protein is CATSRLTQDQETQYF. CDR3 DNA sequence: TGTGCCACCAGCAGACTCACCCAGGACCAAGAGACCCAGTACTTC.

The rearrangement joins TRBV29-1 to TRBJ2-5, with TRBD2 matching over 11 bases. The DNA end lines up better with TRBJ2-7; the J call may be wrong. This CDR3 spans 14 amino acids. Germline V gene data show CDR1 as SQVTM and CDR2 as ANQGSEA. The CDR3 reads CSVAGTSGSYEQYF. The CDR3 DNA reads TGCAGCGTCGCCGGGACTAGCGGTTCCTACGAGCAGTACTTC.

The CDR3 region is CASSPGLAGGGNEQFF. The CDR3 DNA is TGTGCCAGCTCACCGGGACTAGCGGGAGGCGGCAATGAGCAGTTCTTC. V usage is TRBV18 and J usage is TRBJ2-1, with TRBD2 matching over 15 bases. Trimming at V came to 3 bases and at J to 6 bases, leaving 3 bases not matched to a gene. The CDR3 is 16 residues long. Germline V gene lookup returns CDR1 KGHSH and CDR2 LQKENI.

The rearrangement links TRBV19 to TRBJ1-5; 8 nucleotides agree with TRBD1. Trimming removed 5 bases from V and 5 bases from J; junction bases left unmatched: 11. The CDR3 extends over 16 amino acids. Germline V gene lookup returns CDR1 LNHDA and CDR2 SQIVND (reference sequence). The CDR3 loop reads CASSSGQGRVYQPQHF. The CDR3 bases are TGTGCCAGTAGTTCAGGACAGGGTAGGGTTTATCAGCCCCAGCATTTT.

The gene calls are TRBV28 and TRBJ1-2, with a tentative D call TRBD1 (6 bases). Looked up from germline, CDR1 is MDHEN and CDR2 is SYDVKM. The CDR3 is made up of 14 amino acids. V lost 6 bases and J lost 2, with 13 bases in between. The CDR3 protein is CASRGQGPNYGYTF. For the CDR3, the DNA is TGTGCCAGCAGGGGGCAGGGGCCAAACTATGGCTACACCTTC.

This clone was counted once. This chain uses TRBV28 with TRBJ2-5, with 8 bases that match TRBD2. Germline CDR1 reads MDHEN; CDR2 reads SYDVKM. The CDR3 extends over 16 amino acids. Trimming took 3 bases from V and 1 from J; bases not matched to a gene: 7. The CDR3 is CASSLYSGETQETQYF. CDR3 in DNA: TGTGCCAGCAGTTTGTATAGCGGGGAGACCCAAGAGACCCAGTACTTC.

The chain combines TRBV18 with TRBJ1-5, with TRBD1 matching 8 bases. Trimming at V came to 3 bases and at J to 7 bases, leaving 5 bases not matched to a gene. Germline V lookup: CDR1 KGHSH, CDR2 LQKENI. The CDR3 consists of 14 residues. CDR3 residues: CASSPDRAVQPQHF. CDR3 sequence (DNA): TGTGCCAGCTCACCGGACAGGGCAGTCCAGCCCCAGCATTTT.

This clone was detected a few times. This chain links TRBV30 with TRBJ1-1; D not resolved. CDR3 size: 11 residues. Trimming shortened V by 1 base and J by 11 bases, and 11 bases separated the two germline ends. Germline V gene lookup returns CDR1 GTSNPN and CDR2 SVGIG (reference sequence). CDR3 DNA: TGTGCCTGGAGTGGCGGGCGAGCGGCTTTCTTT. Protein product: CAWSGGRAAFF.

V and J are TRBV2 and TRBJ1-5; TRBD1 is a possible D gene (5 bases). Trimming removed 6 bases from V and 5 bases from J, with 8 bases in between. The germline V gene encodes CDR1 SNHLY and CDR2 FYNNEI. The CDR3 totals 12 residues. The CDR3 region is CASRQDDQPQHF. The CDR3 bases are TGTGCCAGCAGACAGGATGATCAGCCCCAGCATTTT.

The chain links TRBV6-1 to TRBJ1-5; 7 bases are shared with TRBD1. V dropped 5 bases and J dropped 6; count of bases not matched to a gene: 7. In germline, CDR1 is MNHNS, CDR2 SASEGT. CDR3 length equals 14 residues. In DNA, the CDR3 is TGTGCCAGCAGTACTCGACAGGGCGGTCAGCCCCAGCATTTT. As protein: CASSTRQGGQPQHF.

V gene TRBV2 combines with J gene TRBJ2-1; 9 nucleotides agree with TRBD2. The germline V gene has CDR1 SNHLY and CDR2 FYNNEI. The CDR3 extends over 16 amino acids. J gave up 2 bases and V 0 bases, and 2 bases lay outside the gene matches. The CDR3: CASSEAAGGPYNEQFF. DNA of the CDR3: TGTGCCAGCAGTGAAGCAGCGGGAGGACCCTACAATGAGCAGTTCTTC.

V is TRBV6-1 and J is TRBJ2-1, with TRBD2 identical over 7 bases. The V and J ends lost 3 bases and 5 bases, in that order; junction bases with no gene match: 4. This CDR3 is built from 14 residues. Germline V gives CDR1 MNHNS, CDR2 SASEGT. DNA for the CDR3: TGTGCCAGCAGTGATACTGCGGGGGACAATGAGCAGTTCTTC. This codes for CASSDTAGDNEQFF.

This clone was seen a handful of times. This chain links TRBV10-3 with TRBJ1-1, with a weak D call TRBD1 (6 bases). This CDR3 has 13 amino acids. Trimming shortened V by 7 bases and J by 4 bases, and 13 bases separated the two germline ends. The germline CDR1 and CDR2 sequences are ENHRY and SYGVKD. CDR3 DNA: TGTGCCATCACTTCGGGGGGCCTCACTGAAGCTTTCTTT. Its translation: CAITSGGLTEAFF.

The CDR3 DNA is TGTGCCAGCAGCCCCTGGGACTCCTATACGCAGTATTTT. Translating it yields CASSPWDSYTQYF. The genes are TRBV11-1 and TRBJ2-3; tentatively, D is TRBD2 (6 bases). Trimming stripped 5 bases from V and 7 bases from J, with 13 bases between. This CDR3 has 13 residues. CDR1 and CDR2 from the germline V gene are SGHAT and FQDESV (reference sequence).

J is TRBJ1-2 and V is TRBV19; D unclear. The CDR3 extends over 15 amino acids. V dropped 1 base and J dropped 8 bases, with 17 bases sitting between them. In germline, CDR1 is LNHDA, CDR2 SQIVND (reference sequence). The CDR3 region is CASSIGRREFKGYTF. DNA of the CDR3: TGTGCCAGTAGTATAGGACGGCGGGAATTTAAAGGCTACACCTTC.

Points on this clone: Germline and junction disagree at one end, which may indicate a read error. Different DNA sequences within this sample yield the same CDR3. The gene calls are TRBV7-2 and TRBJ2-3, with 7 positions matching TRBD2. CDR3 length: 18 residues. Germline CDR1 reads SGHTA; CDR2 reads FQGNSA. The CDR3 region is CASSQSTSAGSITDTQYF. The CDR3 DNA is TGTGCCAGCAGCCAGTCTACATCAGCGGGGAGTATCACAGATACGCAGTACTTT.